Each of the 25 T cell receptor beta chains below was sequenced from the same sample in a study of blood T cell repertoires in COVID-19. Data came from immunoSEQ multiplex PCR; TCRdb stores just in-frame clones and leaves some out. The sample records around 58,000 clones, roughly 80% being singletons. What was sequenced was PBMCs or T cells enriched from blood (not recorded which). These receptors all come from a woman between 40 and 55 years old with acute COVID-19.

This sequence joins TRBV5-8 and TRBJ1-1; TRBD1 aligns across 7 bases. J gave up 0 bases and V 5 bases, and 7 bases lay outside the gene matches. Germline assignment: CDR1 SGHTS and CDR2 YDEGEE. The CDR3 is made up of 15 amino acids. The CDR3 region has the DNA TGTGCCAGCAGTCCCGGGACAGTTATGAACACTGAAGCTTTCTTT. It encodes CASSPGTVMNTEAFF.

This clone has more than one count but fewer than ten. This chain links TRBV19 with TRBJ1-2, with 8 bases matching TRBD1. The germline CDR1 and CDR2 sequences are LNHDA and SQIVND (reference sequence). Germline trimming cut 8 bases from V and 4 bases from J; bases unmatched to any gene: 6. This CDR3 is 13 amino acids long. The CDR3 nucleotides read TGTGCCAGTGACGACAGGGGCGGCTATGGCTACACCTTC. Translation: CASDDRGGYGYTF.

The V and J genes are TRBV7-9 and TRBJ2-7; D is unresolved. The length of the CDR3 is 13 residues. The germline gives CDR1 SEHNR, CDR2 FQNEAQ (reference sequence). V shed 2 bases and J shed 0 bases, with 5 bases lying between them. The CDR3 is CASSLISSYEQYV. The CDR3 coding sequence is TGTGCCAGCAGCTTAATTAGCTCCTACGAGCAGTACGTC.

The count of this clone is one. The CDR3 nucleotides are TGTGCCAGCAGCTTGGGACTGTATTATGACAATGAGCAGTTCTTC. This sequence encodes CASSLGLYYDNEQFF. This rearrangement joins TRBV7-8 to TRBJ2-1; possible D gene TRBD2, 6 bases. V lost 3 bases to trimming and J lost 5 bases, with 14 bases between them. The CDR3 consists of 15 residues. Germline V CDR1 and CDR2: SGHVS, FQNEAQ.

The chain couples TRBV6-5 to TRBJ1-4; D remains unclear. The CDR3 has 15 residues. Germline CDR1 reads MNHEY; CDR2 reads SVGAGI. Trimming left V 7 bases short and J 8 bases short, with 20 bases between. The CDR3 loop is CASTETRLSGEKLFF. The CDR3 DNA follows: TGTGCCAGCACCGAGACGCGTCTCTCGGGGGAAAAACTGTTTTTT.

The J gene is TRBJ1-3, the V gene TRBV7-8, with 9 nucleotides matching TRBD1. Unmatched junction bases numbered 8, after V lost 5 bases and J lost 3 bases. This CDR3 has 16 residues. Germline assignment: CDR1 SGHVS and CDR2 FQNEAQ. Here the CDR3 DNA reads TGTGCCAGCAGCCCGTTTACAGGGGGCAGTGGAAACACCATATATTTT. Its translation is CASSPFTGGSGNTIYF.

Only a few counts were recorded for this clone. This CDR3 is also generated by other DNA sequences in the sample. The rearrangement joins TRBV7-3 to TRBJ2-2; 11 positions match TRBD2. J was trimmed by 5 bases and V by 2 bases; bases with no gene match: 4. CDR1 and CDR2 (germline): SGHTA, FQGTGA. The CDR3 loop spans 16 amino acids. In DNA, the CDR3 is TGTGCCAGCAGCTTAGGGCTAGCGGGAGGTACCGGGGAGCTGTTTTTT. As protein: CASSLGLAGGTGELFF.

This clone was seen once. DNA for the CDR3: TGTGCCAGCAGCTTATCGGGGTCTGGAAACACCATATATTTT. Residues: CASSLSGSGNTIYF. The chain joins TRBV13 to TRBJ1-3; no reliable D call. Germline-derived CDR1 and CDR2 are PRHDT and FYEKMQ (reference sequence). The V end was cut by 2 bases, the J end by 1 base, with 6 bases between. This CDR3 spans 14 amino acids.

The chain has TRBV11-2 and TRBJ2-3; 7 nucleotides match TRBD2. The CDR3 extends over 16 amino acids. The germline gives CDR1 SGHAT, CDR2 FQNNGV. Losses at the gene ends were 5 bases for V and 2 bases for J; bases not matched to a gene: 10. CDR3 region: CASSPTGGSFTDTQYF. The CDR3 bases are TGTGCCAGCAGCCCAACTGGCGGGAGTTTCACAGATACGCAGTATTTT.

This clone was seen just once. The J gene is TRBJ2-3, the V gene TRBV7-3; D gene unclear. Between the trimmed V and J ends, which lost 0 bases and 0 bases, there was a span of 10 bases. The CDR3 totals 16 residues. The germline V gene encodes CDR1 SGHTA and CDR2 FQGTGA. CDR3 bases: TGTGCCAGCAGCTTAACCTCAGTCCAGAGCACAGATACGCAGTATTTT. It is translated as CASSLTSVQSTDTQYF. The whole variable domain, remainder taken from reference TRBV7-3 and TRBJ2-3, is GAGVSQTPSNKVTEKGKYVELRCDPISGHTALYWYRQSLGQGPEFLIYFQGTGAADDSGLPNDRFFAVRPEGSVSTLKIQRTERGDSAVYLCASSLTSVQSTDTQYFGPGTRLTVL.

The chain's CDR3 is CASSFGGAGYGYTF. The CDR3 DNA is TGTGCCAGCAGTTTCGGAGGGGCCGGCTATGGCTACACCTTC. The J gene is TRBJ1-2, the V gene TRBV28, with D possibly being TRBD1 (5 bases). Germline CDR1 reads MDHEN; CDR2 reads SYDVKM. CDR3 length: 14 amino acids. Trimming took 3 bases from V and 4 from J, leaving 12 bases between them.

The CDR3 DNA sequence: TGTGCCAGCAGCCCACAGGGTTATGATAATTCACCCCTCCACTTT. Residues: CASSPQGYDNSPLHF. The gene calls are TRBV6-4 and TRBJ1-6, with D tentatively TRBD1 (6 bases). V lost 6 bases, J lost 5 bases, and 14 bases lay in between. CDR3 length: 15 residues. Germline CDR1 MRHNA, CDR2 SNTAGT.

This clone was observed once. The V and J genes are TRBV29-1 and TRBJ1-2, with D tentatively TRBD1 (5 bases). This CDR3 region has 14 residues. Germline CDR1 and CDR2: SQVTM and ANQGSEA. V was pared by 6 bases and J by 0 bases, with 14 bases between. DNA for the CDR3: TGCAGCGTACCCCGGGGGACCACTAACTATGGCTACACCTTC. This codes for CSVPRGTTNYGYTF.

This clone was observed once. The chain joins TRBV4-1 to TRBJ1-2; D remains unclear. Between the trimmed V and J ends, which lost 0 bases and 3 bases, there was a span of 14 bases. The V gene's germline CDR1 is MGHRA and CDR2 YSYEKL. The length of the CDR3 is 16 residues. This chain's CDR3 is CASSQDLLPVDYGYTF. In DNA form, the CDR3 reads TGCGCCAGCAGCCAAGATCTTTTGCCGGTAGACTATGGCTACACCTTC.

The rearrangement joins TRBV19 to TRBJ1-2; D is perhaps TRBD1 (6 bases). Germline lookup yields CDR1 LNHDA and CDR2 SQIVND (reference sequence). The CDR3 contains 15 residues. The V gene lost 0 bases and the J gene lost 4 bases, with 12 bases spanning the gap. CDR3 in DNA: TGTGCCAGTAGTATAGATCTTGGGGGCGTCTATGGCTACACCTTC. Translated: CASSIDLGGVYGYTF. Using reference TRBV19 and TRBJ1-2 for the parts outside the CDR3, the full variable domain is DGGITQSPKYLFRKEGQNVTLSCEQNLNHDAMYWYRQDPGQGLRLIYYSQIVNDFQKGDIAEGYSVSREKKESFPLTVTSAQKNPTAFYLCASSIDLGGVYGYTFGSGTRLTVV.

This clone was observed a handful of times. This sequence joins TRBV25-1 and TRBJ2-7; tentatively, D is TRBD1 (6 bases). CDR1 is MGHDK and CDR2 is SYGVNS in the germline V gene. The CDR3 covers 14 residues. The V gene lost 2 bases and the J gene lost 1 base, with 9 bases spanning the gap. For the CDR3, the DNA is TGTGCCAGCAGTGAAACAGGGAGTTCCTACGAGCAGTACGTC. It yields the protein CASSETGSSYEQYV.

CDR3 region: CATSRDRSPSDEQYV. For the CDR3, the DNA is TGTGCCACCAGCAGAGATCGATCACCGTCGGACGAGCAGTACGTC. The chain is built from TRBV15 and TRBJ2-7, with D hard to call. The germline gives CDR1 LNHNV, CDR2 YYDKDF (reference sequence). V lost 0 bases, J lost 5 bases, and 14 bases lay in between. This CDR3 spans 15 amino acids.

This sequence joins TRBV21-1 and TRBJ2-7; the table names TRBD1, a call not compared with the DNA. TRBV21-1 is a listed pseudogene. The length of the CDR3 is 15 residues. The CDR3 DNA reads TGTGCCAGCAGCAAAGCACGTCAGGGGCAGTACGAGCAGTACGTC. Translating it yields CASSKARQGQYEQYV.

V usage is TRBV6-1 and J usage is TRBJ2-3, with 7 nucleotides matching TRBD2. Trimming took 3 bases from V and 6 from J; bases not matched to a gene: 12. CDR1 and CDR2 from the germline V gene are MNHNS and SASEGT. This CDR3 comprises 16 residues. The CDR3 coding sequence is TGTGCCAGCAGTGATCGACTAGCAGCTTACGAGGATACGCAGTATTTT. Encoded protein: CASSDRLAAYEDTQYF.

The rearrangement joins TRBV27 to TRBJ2-7; the match to TRBD1 covers 10 bases. Trimming removed 3 bases from V and 2 bases from J; junction bases left unmatched: 7. This CDR3 has 16 amino acids. CDR1 MNHEY and CDR2 SMNVEV come from the germline V gene (reference sequence). In DNA, the CDR3 is TGTGCCAGCAGTTTCGCCGGGACAGGGGCAGCCTACGAGCAGTACTTC. Translated: CASSFAGTGAAYEQYF.

The chain carries TRBV11-2 and TRBJ2-1; D remains unclear. The CDR3 length is 11 residues. Germline-derived CDR1 and CDR2 are SGHAT and FQNNGV. V lost 7 bases and J lost 7, with 8 bases in between. The CDR3 region has the DNA TGTGCCAGCACCTACTCAAATGAGCAGTTCTTC. Its protein product is CASTYSNEQFF.

The CDR3 DNA is TGTGCCAGCAGTCGGACAGGGGCAGATACGCAGTATTTT. It codes for CASSRTGADTQYF. The chain joins TRBV28 to TRBJ2-3; 9 bases agree with TRBD1. CDR3 length equals 13 residues. The V and J ends lost 5 bases and 4 bases, in that order; junction bases with no gene match: 1. Germline V gene data show CDR1 as MDHEN and CDR2 as SYDVKM.

This chain uses TRBV19 with TRBJ1-1, with 7 bases fitting TRBD1. V trimming: 5 bases; J trimming: 4 bases; junction bases outside the gene matches: 1. There are 12 residues in the CDR3. CDR1 and CDR2 (germline): LNHDA, SQIVND (reference sequence). The chain's CDR3 is CASSEGATEAFF. The CDR3 DNA reads as TGTGCCAGTAGTGAGGGGGCCACTGAAGCTTTCTTT.

This chain joins TRBV25-1 and TRBJ2-1, with 10 bases that match TRBD2. The CDR3 covers 15 residues. The germline gives CDR1 MGHDK, CDR2 SYGVNS. J was trimmed by 7 bases and V by 5 bases; bases with no gene match: 8. CDR3 sequence reads: CASSTLAGVDNEQFF. DNA of the CDR3: TGTGCCAGCAGTACGCTAGCGGGAGTAGATAATGAGCAGTTCTTC.

The chain has TRBV6-5 and TRBJ1-5; TRBD1 matches 7 bases. CDR3 length: 14 residues. V shed 5 bases and J 5 bases; nucleotides not matched to a gene: 6. Germline lookup yields CDR1 MNHEY and CDR2 SVGAGI. The CDR3 DNA reads TGTGCCAGCAGTAGGGGGACAGTCGATCAGCCCCAGCATTTT. The encoded protein is CASSRGTVDQPQHF.